The clone carrying this TCR beta chain was seen a few times. In germline, CDR1 is SNHLY, CDR2 FYNNEI. The CDR3 totals 16 residues. V shed 2 bases and J shed 4 bases, with 15 bases lying between them. This sample stems from a study of OX40 agonist ivuxolimab in advanced cancers. Repertoires were generated with immunoSEQ multiplex PCR, while TCRdb's copy carries only in-frame clones and drops some. Among 67,000 or so clones listed, about 88% were seen once. V is TRBV2 and J is TRBJ2-1, with D possibly TRBD1 on 6 matching bases. This specimen was CD4+ or CD8+ T cells sorted from blood, taken in a trial of the OX40 agonist ivuxolimab. This TCR was recovered from an adult with an advanced solid tumor such as melanoma, head and neck, liver or kidney cancer. The CDR3 region has the DNA TGTGCCAGCAGTGAAAGAGGACAGTCCTTTTACAATGAGCAGTTCTTC. The encoded protein is CASSERGQSFYNEQFF.